This is a list of T cell receptor beta chains from one sample in a study of T cell responses to AZD1222 COVID-19 vaccine. The data were produced by immunoSEQ multiplex PCR, yet TCRdb's version contains in-frame clones alone and is incomplete. The table records around 130,000 clones, roughly 93% of them present only once. Sequenced here: peripheral blood, sampled on day 0 of AZD1222 vaccination. The receptor source for this set is an adult in good health. The CDR3 runs from the conserved cysteine through the conserved F or W. The D gene is left open where the match is weak. Rows may omit the clone size; those that give it use once, few, many or a size class.

D,J,V,size,DNA,CDR3
.,TRBJ1-4,TRBV5-6,.,TGTGCCAGCAGCCCCACAGGGTATGAAAAACTGTTTTTT,CASSPTGYEKLFF
TRBD1,TRBJ2-7,TRBV30,few,TGTGCCTGGACCAGGGACAGGGTGCCCTACGAGCAGTACTTC,CAWTRDRVPYEQYF
.,TRBJ1-4,TRBV25-1,.,TGTGCCAGCAGTGAATTCGGTAATGAAAAACTGTTTTTT,CASSEFGNEKLFF
TRBD1,TRBJ1-1,TRBV19,.,TGTGCCAGTAGACAGGACAGGGGACCCCTCGCTGAAGCTTTCTTT,CASRQDRGPLAEAFF
TRBD1,TRBJ1-1,TRBV2,.,TGTGCCAGTTACACGAGGGGGCTGAACACTGAAGCTTTCTTT,CASYTRGLNTEAFF
.,TRBJ2-2,TRBV5-1,.,TGCGCCAGCAGGGGGGACGGACCGAACACCGGGGAGCTGTTTTTT,CASRGDGPNTGELFF
TRBD1,TRBJ2-5,TRBV19,.,TGTGCCAGTAGTATCGGGACAGGAAACCAAGAGACCCAGTACTTC,CASSIGTGNQETQYF
.,TRBJ1-4,TRBV9,.,TGTGCCAGCAGCGTACAGCCAACTAATGAAAAACTGTTTTTT,CASSVQPTNEKLFF
TRBD1,TRBJ2-1,TRBV2,.,TGTGCCAGCGAATCAGACAGGGGGGGTTACAATGAGCAGTTCTTC,CASESDRGGYNEQFF
.,TRBJ2-1,TRBV19,once,TGTGCCAGTAGTATGAGCCAGTTAAACAATGAGCAGTTCTTC,CASSMSQLNNEQFF
TRBD2,TRBJ2-3,TRBV2,.,TGTGCCAGCAGTCGACTAGCGGGAGACACAGATACGCAGTATTTT,CASSRLAGDTDTQYF
.,TRBJ2-1,TRBV2,once,TGTGCCAGCAGTGGAAGCGGAGGCCCGCTCGATGAGCAGTTCTTC,CASSGSGGPLDEQFF
.,TRBJ2-2,TRBV10-1,.,TGCGCCAGCAGTGTCGCTAGCACCGGGGAGCTGTTTTTT,CASSVASTGELFF
.,TRBJ2-1,TRBV5-1,.,TGCGCCAGCAGGCTGGGTAGTGAGCAGTTCTTC,CASRLGSEQFF
.,TRBJ2-6,TRBV27,.,TGTGCCAGCAATAGGTACCCTGGGGCCAACGTCCTGACTTTC,CASNRYPGANVLTF
.,TRBJ2-7,TRBV4-2,once,TGTGCCAGCAGCCCGTTGGTCAGTGACGGCCGCTCCTACGAGCAGTACTTC,CASSPLVSDGRSYEQYF
TRBD1,TRBJ2-3,TRBV28,.,TGTGCCAGCAGTTCACACAGGGGGCCGAGAGATACGCAGTATTTT,CASSSHRGPRDTQYF
TRBD1,TRBJ2-7,TRBV19,.,TGTGCCAGTAGTACAACAGGGGGCTCGTACGAGCAGTACTTC,CASSTTGGSYEQYF
.,TRBJ1-1,TRBV5-6,.,TGTGCCAGCAGCTTAAGACGGTTGAACACTGAAGCTTTCTTT,CASSLRRLNTEAFF
.,TRBJ1-4,TRBV6-5,.,TGTGCCAGCAGTTACTCGAGGGGAGATGAAAAACTGTTTTTT,CASSYSRGDEKLFF
TRBD1,TRBJ1-5,TRBV28,.,TGTGCCAGCAGATCCGACAGGGGGTCTAATCAGCCCCAGCATTTT,CASRSDRGSNQPQHF
.,TRBJ1-2,TRBV29-1,.,TGCAGCGTTGTAAGCCGGATGTATGGCTACACCTTC,CSVVSRMYGYTF
.,TRBJ1-1,TRBV23-1,once,TGCGCCAGCAGTCATATACTACCGGGGATGAACACTGAAGCTTTCTTT,CASSHILPGMNTEAFF
TRBD2,TRBJ2-7,TRBV6-5,.,TGTGCCAGCAGTATACTAGCGGGAGTTGCCTACGAGCAGTACTTC,CASSILAGVAYEQYF
TRBD2,TRBJ2-2,TRBV4-1,.,TGCGCCAGCAGCCCCGACAGGGGACTAGCGGGCGTGAACACCGGGGAGCTGTTTTTT,CASSPDRGLAGVNTGELFF
.,TRBJ1-4,TRBV28,.,TGTGCCAGCAGTTTCCCCTCTAATGAAAAACTGTTTTTT,CASSFPSNEKLFF
.,TRBJ2-1,TRBV9,.,TGTGCCAGCAGCGCGCGGGACTTCAACTCCTACAATGAGCAGTTCTTC,CASSARDFNSYNEQFF
.,TRBJ1-2,TRBV28,.,TGTGCCAGCGGGCGGAATCAGGGCTACACCTTC,CASGRNQGYTF
.,TRBJ1-2,TRBV7-9,.,TGTGCCAGCAGCTTACTTGGGCAGCCCTTCGGCTACACCTTC,CASSLLGQPFGYTF
.,TRBJ2-2,TRBV30,.,TGTGCCTGGAGTTTAACCAGCGGACACTTCCTCAACACCGGGGAGCTGTTTTTT,CAWSLTSGHFLNTGELFF
TRBD1,TRBJ1-6,TRBV3-1/TRBV3-2,.,TGTGCCAGCAGCCACGGACAGGGAAATTCACCCCTCCACTTT,CASSHGQGNSPLHF
TRBD2,TRBJ2-3,TRBV7-2,.,TGTGCCAGCAGCTTAGGTCTAGCGGGATGGGTGAGAGATACGCAGTATTTT,CASSLGLAGWVRDTQYF
TRBD2,TRBJ2-1,TRBV2,.,TGTGCCAGCAAGCGGGAATTCAATGAGCAGTTCTTC,CASKREFNEQFF
.,TRBJ1-1,TRBV29-1,once,TGCAGCGGGCAACAGGCGAACACTGAAGCTTTCTTT,CSGQQANTEAFF
.,TRBJ2-1,TRBV2,.,TGTGCCAGCAGTGATCAAGGAGGGAGAGCCTACAATGAGCAGTTCTTC,CASSDQGGRAYNEQFF
TRBD2,TRBJ2-1,TRBV11-3,.,TGTGCCAGCAGCTTAGGACTAGCGGGAGGTAGCAATGAGCAGTTCTTC,CASSLGLAGGSNEQFF
.,TRBJ1-1,TRBV7-2,.,TGTGCCAGCAGCAGGGGGAGAGGCACTGAAGCTTTCTTT,CASSRGRGTEAFF
TRBD1,TRBJ2-7,TRBV5-1,.,TGCGCCAGCAGCGAGGGGGACAGGGGGGCCTACGAGCAGTACTTC,CASSEGDRGAYEQYF
.,TRBJ2-3,TRBV29-1,once,TGCAGCGTTGGAGGCAGGGGACCCAGCACAGATACGCAGTATTTT,CSVGGRGPSTDTQYF
.,TRBJ2-1,TRBV29-1,.,TGCAGCGTTGAGGGTGGGGAGCACAGCTCCTACAATGAGCAGTTCTTC,CSVEGGEHSSYNEQFF
TRBD1,TRBJ1-3,TRBV30,.,TGTGCCTGGAAACTACAGGGGGCGCAGGGAAACACCATATATTTT,CAWKLQGAQGNTIYF
.,TRBJ1-1,TRBV11-1,.,TGTGCCAGCAGCTGGATCGGACAGTCGAACACTGAAGCTTTCTTT,CASSWIGQSNTEAFF
.,TRBJ1-2,TRBV7-2,.,TGTGCCAGCAGCTTACCCCCGGGGGGCGGCTACACCTTC,CASSLPPGGGYTF
.,TRBJ2-7,TRBV5-1,.,TGCGCCAGCAGCTTTGCAGGGGACTACGAGCAGTACTTC,CASSFAGDYEQYF
.,TRBJ1-2,TRBV13,.,TGTGCCAGCAGCCGCGCGGCAGCACGGGCCTATGGCTACACCTTC,CASSRAAARAYGYTF
.,TRBJ1-4,TRBV15,.,TGTGCCACGACGACAGTATTAAATGAAAAACTGTTTTTT,CATTTVLNEKLFF
TRBD1,TRBJ1-2,TRBV9,.,TGTGCCAGCAGCCCCGAGACAGGGGTTTTTGGTGGCTACACCTTC,CASSPETGVFGGYTF
.,TRBJ2-6,TRBV21-1,.,TGTGCCAGCAGCAAAGCGCGACTAGCGGGAGTAAGTGGGGCCAACGTCCTGACTTTC,CASSKARLAGVSGANVLTF
TRBD1,TRBJ1-2,TRBV28,.,TGTGCCAGCTCCGGGACAGGGAGCGCCTACACCTTC,CASSGTGSAYTF
.,TRBJ1-2,TRBV10-3,.,TGTGCCATCAGTGATCCGATAGACGGGAACTATGGCTACACCTTC,CAISDPIDGNYGYTF
.,TRBJ1-1,TRBV5-1,.,TGCGCCAGCAGCTTATCCCGGAACACTGAAGCTTTCTTT,CASSLSRNTEAFF
.,TRBJ1-5,TRBV7-2,.,TGTGCCAGCAGCTTAGATGGGACGGGGGGTCAGCCCCAGCATTTT,CASSLDGTGGQPQHF
TRBD1,TRBJ2-5,TRBV6-1,.,TGTGCCAGCAGTGAGTCGACAGGGGGCCAAGAGACCCAGTACTTC,CASSESTGGQETQYF
TRBD2,TRBJ2-5,TRBV7-2,.,TGTGCCAGCAGCTTAGTAACAGCGGGAGGGCCGGGGGAGACCCAGTACTTC,CASSLVTAGGPGETQYF